Shown below are 14 T cell receptor beta chains from a single sample sequenced in a study of CD8+CD57+ T cells in acquired aplastic anemia. The template used for profiling TCR beta VDJ and CDR3 was genomic DNA. TCRdb independently ran MiXCR on the reads; one entry per CDR3 protein. The sample includes about 470,000 distinct CDR3 sequences, around 30% seen only once; the top ten take less than 0.85%. By flow cytometry, patients selected for sequencing had shown an expansion of CD8+CD57+ cells. Sequencing was done on a sample of sorted CD4+, CD8+, or CD8+CD57+ T cells (not recorded which) from PBMCs. All receptors come from a human donor with aplastic anemia.

The CDR3 bases are TGTGCCACCAGCAGAGATATGGGTGACACCGGGGAGCTGTTTTTT. This encodes CATSRDMGDTGELFF. The chain has TRBV15 and TRBJ2-2, with D hard to call. Germline V gives CDR1 LNHNV, CDR2 YYDKDF (reference sequence). The CDR3 loop spans 15 amino acids. The V gene lost 0 bases and the J gene lost 3 bases, with 8 bases spanning the gap.

The table lists this clonotype with many counts. V gene TRBV10-3 combines with J gene TRBJ2-1; no reliable D call. The CDR3 sequence is 13 residues long. The V gene's germline CDR1 is ENHRY and CDR2 SYGVKD. Trimming pared 3 bases from V and 9 bases from J, leaving 12 bases between. The CDR3 DNA is TGTGCCATCAGTGACGACGCTAACGGTGAGCAGTTCTTC. It is translated as CAISDDANGEQFF.

The sample holds a few counts of this clonotype. CDR3 nucleotides: TGTGCCAGCAGAGCATACCGGGCAGGGGGCGGGGATTCACCCCTCCACTTT. This translates into CASRAYRAGGGDSPLHF. The chain recombines TRBV15 with TRBJ1-6, with 8 bases identical to TRBD1. With 10 bases clipped from V and 8 bases from J, the junction kept 19 bases outside the gene matches. CDR3 length: 17 amino acids. CDR1 LNHNV and CDR2 YYDKDF come from the germline V gene (reference sequence).

CDR3 in DNA: TGTGCCACGCGGGACAGGGTCGTTTCCGAGCAGTACTTC. Protein sequence: CATRDRVVSEQYF. The chain employs TRBV14 and TRBJ2-7; TRBD1 matches at 9 bases. The CDR3 is 13 residues long. Per the germline V gene, CDR1 is SGHDN and CDR2 is FVKESK. After removal of 10 bases from V and 6 bases from J, the junction contained 10 bases not matched to a gene.

This clonotype was detected ten times or more. This sequence joins TRBV12-3 or TRBV12-4 and TRBJ1-1; TRBD1 aligns across 8 bases. This CDR3 region has 12 residues. V shed 5 bases, J shed 4 bases, and the junction held 0 bases outside the gene matches. The CDR3 protein is CASSTGGTEAFF. CDR3 bases: TGTGCCAGCAGTACAGGGGGCACTGAAGCTTTCTTT.

Notes on this clonotype: This sequence may be a read error, since a much larger clone differs from it by one base. This chain connects TRBV2 to TRBJ1-6, with D perhaps matching TRBD1 (6 bases). V lost 3 bases and J 5 bases, leaving 14 bases between the germline ends. Looked up from germline, CDR1 is SNHLY and CDR2 is FYNNEI. The CDR3 totals 16 residues. CDR3 sequence: CASSDTPGQHNSPLHF. In DNA, the CDR3 is TGTGCCAGCAGTGATACCCCTGGACAGCATAATTCACCCCTCCACTTT.

In this sample, this clonotype turned up a few times. This sequence joins TRBV18 and TRBJ2-3; 11 bases fit TRBD2. Germline V CDR1 and CDR2: KGHSH, LQKENI. With 8 bases clipped from V and 2 bases from J, the junction kept 3 bases outside the gene matches. The CDR3 runs 14 residues. The CDR3 DNA reads TGTGCCAGCAAGACTAGCGGGGCCACAGATACGCAGTATTTT. Its translation is CASKTSGATDTQYF.

This sequence joins TRBV2 and TRBJ2-7; D may be TRBD1 (7 bases). Germline assignment: CDR1 SNHLY and CDR2 FYNNEI. CDR3 length: 14 amino acids. V lost 5 bases, J lost 5 bases, and 16 bases lay in between. The DNA of the CDR3 is TGTGCCAGCAGTTACGGGGGACAGTCCAACGAGCAGTACTTC. Translation: CASSYGGQSNEQYF.

This clonotype came up once. V gene TRBV11-2 combines with J gene TRBJ2-7; D remains unclear. The CDR3 covers 13 residues. CDR1 and CDR2 from the germline V gene are SGHAT and FQNNGV. V dropped 0 bases and J dropped 7 bases, with 10 bases sitting between them. The CDR3 DNA is TGTGCCAGCAGCTTAGATCGAGCGACGGAGCAGTACTTC. The encoded protein is CASSLDRATEQYF.

This clonotype was observed once. The chain has TRBV2 and TRBJ1-5; 7 positions agree with TRBD1. This CDR3 spans 16 amino acids. With 7 bases clipped from V and 6 bases from J, the junction kept 15 bases outside the gene matches. CDR1 is SNHLY and CDR2 is FYNNEI in the germline V gene. The CDR3 loop is CASTADQLGGGQPQHF. CDR3 DNA: TGTGCCAGCACCGCCGACCAATTAGGGGGCGGTCAGCCCCAGCATTTT.

V and J are TRBV3-1 and TRBJ1-2, with TRBD1 as a possible D gene (6 bases). CDR3 length: 15 amino acids. V gave up 1 base and J gave up 4 bases, with 13 bases separating them. In germline, CDR1 is LGHDT, CDR2 YNNKEL (reference sequence). The CDR3 sequence is CASSQAGGRSYGYTF. CDR3 nucleotide sequence: TGTGCCAGCAGCCAAGCGGGGGGCAGGTCCTATGGCTACACCTTC.

About this clonotype itself: The junction departs from germline at one end; a sequencing error may be responsible. V usage is TRBV10-1 and J usage is TRBJ2-1; TRBD2 matches 8 bases. Germline CDR1 and CDR2: WNHNN and SYGVQD (reference sequence). The CDR3 is made up of 15 amino acids. CDR3 region: CASSWTSPSYNEQFF. The CDR3 DNA reads as TGTGCCAGCAGTTGGACTAGCCCCTCCTACAATGAGCAGTTCTTC.

This clonotype has a handful of counts. The chain is built from TRBV20-1 and TRBJ2-3; 12 positions agree with TRBD2. The CDR3 consists of 15 residues. Germline lookup yields CDR1 DFQATT and CDR2 SNEGSKA (reference sequence). V shed 5 bases, J shed 2 bases, and the junction held 5 bases outside the gene matches. The CDR3 reads CSAPLAGGNTDTQYF. The CDR3 DNA reads TGCAGTGCTCCCCTAGCGGGGGGGAACACAGATACGCAGTATTTT.

This clonotype was detected ten times or more. The chain carries TRBV11-2 and TRBJ1-1, with 8 bases fitting TRBD1. The CDR3 is 14 residues long. J was trimmed by 4 bases and V by 5 bases; bases with no gene match: 6. The V gene's germline CDR1 is SGHAT and CDR2 FQNNGV. The CDR3 DNA sequence: TGTGCCAGCAGCGTTACAGGGGGAAGCACTGAAGCTTTCTTT. It codes for CASSVTGGSTEAFF.